At least ten counts were recorded for the clone carrying this T cell receptor (beta chain). In germline, CDR1 is DFQATT, CDR2 SNEGSKA (reference sequence). J gave up 2 bases and V 3 bases, and 3 bases lay outside the gene matches. The CDR3 contains 13 residues. Cells sorted as Tregs were CD4+, CD25+ and CD127-/low. TCRdb recomputed calls from the 5' RACE reads with MiXCR, one row per CDR3 protein. The sample includes tens of thousands of distinct CDR3 sequences, 25% to 30% of them seen just once. Sequences were obtained from tumor-infiltrating Tregs sorted from the breast tumor. The rearrangement joins TRBV20-1 to TRBJ1-2, with 7 bases matching TRBD1. This TCR was sampled from a female donor with breast cancer. CDR3 in amino acids: CSARGTANYGYTF. In DNA, the CDR3 is TGCAGTGCTAGGGGGACAGCCAACTATGGCTACACCTTC.